The entry that follows covers one TCR beta chain sequence. The clone's antigen remains unknown. No base quality information exists; no much larger clone differs at one position. Library generation was performed with 5' RACE. Sequencing took place on an Illumina HiSeq 2500. A second roughly 6 to 11 cycle PCR used a sample-barcoded 5' primer and a J-beta primer mix. A template-switch 5' adaptor carrying 12 random nucleotides introduced a unique molecular identifier onto each TCR beta cDNA molecule. Each sample yielded at least 3 million CDR3-containing paired-end reads. First-strand cDNA was synthesized from all RNA with the Mint cDNA synthesis kit, primed by a TRBC-specific oligonucleotide. After uracil-DNA glycosylase treatment, a first 18-cycle PCR used universal primers M1SS and BC2_uni_R on all cDNA. In the paper's pipeline: For normalization, 1 million high-quality reads, each with a distinct molecular identifier, were randomly selected from each sample. Reads sharing molecular identifiers were discarded rather than binned into consensus sequences. MiTCR, set to a Q25 quality threshold and the strictest error-elimination algorithm, was used for CDR3 identification, clonotype clustering and error correction. A nonparametric unseen species model with Euler transformation was used to estimate a lower bound on total TCR beta diversity. Starting from the raw public reads, TCRdb applied fastp trimming at Q25, assembled clones with MiXCR and retained in-frame beta chains. Under each unique CDR3 protein, matching rows form one entry showing the most common genes and DNA. The V and J calls shown here were made by TCRdb, not taken from the authors' results. In all, the sample holds around 800,000 distinct CDR3 sequences, and 35% to 50% of those were seen once. Roughly 18% of the sample comes from the top ten.

This entry comes from a study of blood T cells in healthy people across ages (dated by TCRdb to about 2015). As for the study more broadly: Template switching captured roughly one uniquely barcoded TCR beta cDNA molecule per two T cells in model experiments. Using the same blood draw, the study looked at two additional independent replicas of 1 million unique cDNA reads for two donors, one aged 18 to 30 and the other aged 80 or older. To avoid experimental bias, donors of different ages were randomly spread across the sequencing lanes. Donors were grouped into four age groups: young (average approximately 16 years), middle-aged (about 38), aged (approximately 58) and long-lived (approximately 81). Using deep sequencing normalized with unique cDNA molecular identifiers, the study measured how TCR beta repertoire diversity changes with age.

The trim is 2 bases for V and 3 bases for J, with a gap of 4 bases between the germline ends. The CDR3, cysteine through phenylalanine, is 13 amino acids long. This entry keeps only the CDR3 DNA: 39 bases, framed from base 1. From a lookup of the germline V gene, CDR1 and CDR2 are MNHEY and SVGEGT. Study-wide conclusions, independent of this receptor: Donor CMV infection status was unknown, potentially confounding age-related changes in expanded clonotypes. The percentage of naive T cells measured by flow cytometry correlated strongly with observed TCR beta diversity. Compared with the aged group, the long-lived group had more naive CD4+ T cells, fewer expanded clones and increased TCR diversity, suggesting age selection. As age increased, observed TCR beta diversity per million T cells dropped in a roughly linear way, and a significant reduction was already evident by age roughly 36. Conclusive comparison of naive and antigen-experienced compartments was prevented by the profiling of bulk unsorted PBMCs. Estimates of total diversity from one million sequenced T cells were regarded as lower bounds and underestimates.

The donors were roughly 40 Caucasian individuals from Russia, aged 6 to 90 years, who were systemically healthy. Each donor gave about 10 milliliters of peripheral blood, drawn into EDTA-treated Vacutainer tubes. Ficoll-Paque density-gradient centrifugation was used to isolate PBMCs, with at least 6 million obtained per sample. Total RNA was extracted from PBMCs with Trizol reagent, with at least 6 micrograms obtained per sample. The percentages of naive CD45RAhigh/CD27high T cells were determined by flow cytometry on a PBMC aliquot from every donor. The sequence was obtained from a man at least 80 years old in good health. The V and J segments used are TRBV6-2 or TRBV6-3 and TRBJ2-2; the D gene cannot be resolved reliably. The sequenced sample consisted of blood. Here is the DNA: TGTGCCAGCAGTTACAGGGACACCGGGGAGCTGTTTTTT. Its translation is CASSYRDTGELFF.